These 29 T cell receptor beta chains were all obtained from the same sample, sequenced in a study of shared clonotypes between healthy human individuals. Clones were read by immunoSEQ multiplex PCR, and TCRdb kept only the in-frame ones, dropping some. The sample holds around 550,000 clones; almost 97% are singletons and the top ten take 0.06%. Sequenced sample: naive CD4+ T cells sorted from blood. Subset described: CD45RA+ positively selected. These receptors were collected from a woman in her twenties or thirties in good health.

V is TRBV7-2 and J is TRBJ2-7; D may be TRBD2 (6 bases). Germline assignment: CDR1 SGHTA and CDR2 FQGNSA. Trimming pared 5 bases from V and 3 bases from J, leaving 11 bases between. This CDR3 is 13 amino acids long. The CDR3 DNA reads TGTGCCAGCAGCACGACTAGGATCTACGAGCAGTACTTC. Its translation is CASSTTRIYEQYF.

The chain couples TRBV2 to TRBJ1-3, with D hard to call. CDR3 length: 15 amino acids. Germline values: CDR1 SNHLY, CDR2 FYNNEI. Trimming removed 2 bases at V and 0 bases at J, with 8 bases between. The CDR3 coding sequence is TGTGCCAGCAGTGAATTCGATTACTCTGGAAACACCATATATTTT. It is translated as CASSEFDYSGNTIYF. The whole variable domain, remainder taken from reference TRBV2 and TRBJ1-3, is EPEVTQTPSHQVTQMGQEVILRCVPISNHLYFYWYRQILGQKVEFLVSFYNNEISEKSEIFDDQFSVERPDGSNFTLKIRSTKLEDSAMYFCASSEFDYSGNTIYFGEGSWLTVV.

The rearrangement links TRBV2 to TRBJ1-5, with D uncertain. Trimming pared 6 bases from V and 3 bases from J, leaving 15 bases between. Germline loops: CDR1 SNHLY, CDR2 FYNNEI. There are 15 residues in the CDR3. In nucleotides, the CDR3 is TGTGCCAGCAGAAAAGAGGCAGGCCTCAATCAGCCCCAGCATTTT. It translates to CASRKEAGLNQPQHF. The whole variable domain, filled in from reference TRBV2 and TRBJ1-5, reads EPEVTQTPSHQVTQMGQEVILRCVPISNHLYFYWYRQILGQKVEFLVSFYNNEISEKSEIFDDQFSVERPDGSNFTLKIRSTKLEDSAMYFCASRKEAGLNQPQHFGDGTRLSIL.

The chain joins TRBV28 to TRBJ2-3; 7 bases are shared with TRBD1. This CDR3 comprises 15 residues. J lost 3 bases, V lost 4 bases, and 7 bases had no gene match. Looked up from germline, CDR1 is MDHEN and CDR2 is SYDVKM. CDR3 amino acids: CASSSTGAGTDTQYF. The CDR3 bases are TGTGCCAGCAGTTCAACAGGGGCCGGGACAGATACGCAGTATTTT.

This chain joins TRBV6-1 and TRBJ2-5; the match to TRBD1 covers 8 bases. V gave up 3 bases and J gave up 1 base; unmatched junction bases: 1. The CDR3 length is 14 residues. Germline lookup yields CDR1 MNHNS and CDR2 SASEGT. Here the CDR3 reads CASSDRGLQETQYF. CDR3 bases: TGTGCCAGCAGTGACAGGGGGCTCCAAGAGACCCAGTACTTC.

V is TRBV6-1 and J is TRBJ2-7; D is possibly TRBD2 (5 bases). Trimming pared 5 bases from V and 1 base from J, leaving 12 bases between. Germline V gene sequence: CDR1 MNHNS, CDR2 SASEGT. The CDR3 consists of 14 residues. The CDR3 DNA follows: TGTGCCAGCAGTATTTGGACGGGATCCTACGAGCAGTACTTC. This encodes CASSIWTGSYEQYF.

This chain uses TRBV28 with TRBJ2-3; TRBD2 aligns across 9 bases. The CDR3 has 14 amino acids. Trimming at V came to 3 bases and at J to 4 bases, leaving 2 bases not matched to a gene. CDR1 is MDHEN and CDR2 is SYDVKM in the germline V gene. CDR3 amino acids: CASSLVAGADTQYF. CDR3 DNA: TGTGCCAGCAGTTTGGTAGCGGGGGCAGATACGCAGTATTTT.

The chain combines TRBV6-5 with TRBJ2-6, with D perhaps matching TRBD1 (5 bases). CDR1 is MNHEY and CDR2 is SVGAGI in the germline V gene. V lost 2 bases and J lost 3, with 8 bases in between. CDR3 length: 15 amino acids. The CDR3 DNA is TGTGCCAGCAGTTACCAGGGCGGTGGGGCCAACGTCCTGACTTTC. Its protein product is CASSYQGGGANVLTF.

The CDR3 DNA reads as TGTGCCAGCAGCTTAGGAGCCGTCGAGCGCTATGGCTACACCTTC. Its translation: CASSLGAVERYGYTF. V gene TRBV7-9 combines with J gene TRBJ1-2; no firm D call. V was clipped by 1 base and J by 4 bases, with 13 bases between them. The germline gives CDR1 SEHNR, CDR2 FQNEAQ (reference sequence). The CDR3 consists of 15 residues.

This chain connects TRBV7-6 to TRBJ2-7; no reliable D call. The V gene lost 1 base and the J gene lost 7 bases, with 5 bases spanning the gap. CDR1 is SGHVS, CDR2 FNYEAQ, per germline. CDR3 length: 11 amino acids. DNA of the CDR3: TGTGCCAGCAGCTTAGGGAAAGAGCAGTACTTC. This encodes CASSLGKEQYF.

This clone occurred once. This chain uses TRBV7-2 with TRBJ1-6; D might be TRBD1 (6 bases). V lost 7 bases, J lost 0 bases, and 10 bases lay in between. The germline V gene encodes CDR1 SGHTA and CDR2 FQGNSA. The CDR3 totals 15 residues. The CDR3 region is CASKKDSSYNSPLHF. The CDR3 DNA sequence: TGTGCCAGCAAAAAGGACAGCTCCTATAATTCACCCCTCCACTTT.

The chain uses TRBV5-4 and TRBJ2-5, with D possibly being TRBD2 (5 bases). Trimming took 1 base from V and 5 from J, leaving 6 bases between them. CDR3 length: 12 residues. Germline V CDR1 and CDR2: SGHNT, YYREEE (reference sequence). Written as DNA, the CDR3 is TGTGCCAGCAGCTTGTCGGGGGAGACCCAGTACTTC. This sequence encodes CASSLSGETQYF.

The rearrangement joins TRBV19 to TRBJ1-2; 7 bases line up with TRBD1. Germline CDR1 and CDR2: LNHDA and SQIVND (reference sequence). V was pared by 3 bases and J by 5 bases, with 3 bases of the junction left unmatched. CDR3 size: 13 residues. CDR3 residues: CASSIGTAYGYTF. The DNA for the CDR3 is TGTGCCAGTAGTATTGGGACAGCTTATGGCTACACCTTC.

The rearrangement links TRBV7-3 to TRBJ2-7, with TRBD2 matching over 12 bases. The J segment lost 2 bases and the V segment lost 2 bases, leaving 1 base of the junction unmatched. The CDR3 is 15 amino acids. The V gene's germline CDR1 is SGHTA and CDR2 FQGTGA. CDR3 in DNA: TGTGCCAGCAGCTTACGACTAGCGGGAGCCTACGAGCAGTACTTC. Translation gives CASSLRLAGAYEQYF.

The CDR3 is CASSRQAGDSYEQYF. CDR3 DNA sequence: TGCGCCAGCAGCCGTCAAGCGGGGGACTCCTACGAGCAGTACTTC. This chain uses TRBV5-1 with TRBJ2-7; TRBD2 matches at 8 bases. With 4 bases clipped from V and 0 bases from J, the junction kept 6 bases outside the gene matches. There are 15 residues in the CDR3. Germline V CDR1 and CDR2: SGHRS, YFSETQ.

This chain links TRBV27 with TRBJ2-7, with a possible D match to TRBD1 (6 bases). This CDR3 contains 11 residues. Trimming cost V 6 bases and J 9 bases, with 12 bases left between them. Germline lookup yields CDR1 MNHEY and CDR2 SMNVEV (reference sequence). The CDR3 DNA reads TGTGCCAGCAGCTACAGGGACGGGCAGTACTTC. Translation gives CASSYRDGQYF.

In nucleotides, the CDR3 is TGCAGCGTTGAGAGGGGTAGGGTAAAGGAGACCCAGTACTTC. Its protein product is CSVERGRVKETQYF. The rearrangement joins TRBV29-1 to TRBJ2-5, with D perhaps TRBD1 or TRBD2 (5 bases each). Looked up from germline, CDR1 is SQVTM and CDR2 is ANQGSEA. The V and J ends lost 3 bases and 5 bases respectively, with 16 bases between them. This CDR3 is built from 14 residues.

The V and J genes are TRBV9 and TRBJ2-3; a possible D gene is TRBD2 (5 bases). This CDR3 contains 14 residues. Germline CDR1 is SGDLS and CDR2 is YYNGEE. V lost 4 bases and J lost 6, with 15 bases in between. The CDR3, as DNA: TGTGCCAGCAGCCCCGGACTCACCCCGGATACGCAGTATTTT. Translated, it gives CASSPGLTPDTQYF.

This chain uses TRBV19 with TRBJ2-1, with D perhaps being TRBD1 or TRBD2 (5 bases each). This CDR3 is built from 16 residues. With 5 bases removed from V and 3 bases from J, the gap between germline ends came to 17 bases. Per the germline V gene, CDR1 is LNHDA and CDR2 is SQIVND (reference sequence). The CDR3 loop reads CASSPGTGTLYNEQFF. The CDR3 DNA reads TGTGCCAGTAGTCCAGGGACGGGGACCCTCTACAATGAGCAGTTCTTC.

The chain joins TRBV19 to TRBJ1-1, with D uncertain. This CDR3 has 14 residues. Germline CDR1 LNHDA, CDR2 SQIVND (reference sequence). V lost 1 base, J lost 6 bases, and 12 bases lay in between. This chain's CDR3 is CASSIVPVPPEAFF. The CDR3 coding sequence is TGTGCCAGTAGTATAGTACCAGTCCCCCCTGAAGCTTTCTTT.

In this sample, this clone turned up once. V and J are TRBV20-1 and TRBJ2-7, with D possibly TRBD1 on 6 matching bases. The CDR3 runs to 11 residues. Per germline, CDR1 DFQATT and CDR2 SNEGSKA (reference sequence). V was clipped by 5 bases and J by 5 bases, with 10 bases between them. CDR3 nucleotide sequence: TGCAGTGCTCCGAGGGGGAACGAGCAGTACTTC. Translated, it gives CSAPRGNEQYF.

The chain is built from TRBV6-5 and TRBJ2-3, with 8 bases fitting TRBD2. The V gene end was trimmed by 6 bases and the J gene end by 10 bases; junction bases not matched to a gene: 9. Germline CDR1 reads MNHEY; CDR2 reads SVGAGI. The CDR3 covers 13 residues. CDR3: CASSPGTSSSQYF. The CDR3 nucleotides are TGTGCCAGCAGCCCCGGGACTAGTTCATCGCAGTATTTT.

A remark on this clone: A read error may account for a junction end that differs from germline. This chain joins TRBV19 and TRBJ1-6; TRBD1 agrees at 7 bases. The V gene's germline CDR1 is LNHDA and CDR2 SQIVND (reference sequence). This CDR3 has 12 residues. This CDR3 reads CASSIAGGQRFF. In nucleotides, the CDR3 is TGTGCCAGTAGTATCGCGGGGGGACAGCGGTTCTTT.

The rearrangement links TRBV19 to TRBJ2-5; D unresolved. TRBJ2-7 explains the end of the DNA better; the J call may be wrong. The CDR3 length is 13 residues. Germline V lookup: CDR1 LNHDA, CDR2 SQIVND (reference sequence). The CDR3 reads CASSIRPDHEQYF. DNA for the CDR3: TGTGCCAGTAGTATCAGGCCGGACCACGAGCAGTACTTC.

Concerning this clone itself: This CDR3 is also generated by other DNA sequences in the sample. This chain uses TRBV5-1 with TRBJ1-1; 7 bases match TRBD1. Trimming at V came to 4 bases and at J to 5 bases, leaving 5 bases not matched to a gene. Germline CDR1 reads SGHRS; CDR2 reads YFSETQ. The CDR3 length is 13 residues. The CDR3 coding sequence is TGCGCCAGCAGCCTAGACAGGGTGACTGAAGCTTTCTTT. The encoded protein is CASSLDRVTEAFF.

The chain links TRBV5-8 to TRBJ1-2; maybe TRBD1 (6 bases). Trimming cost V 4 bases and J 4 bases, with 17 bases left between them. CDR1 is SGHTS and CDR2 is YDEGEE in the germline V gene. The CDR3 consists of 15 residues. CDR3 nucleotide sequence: TGTGCCAGCAGCCCAGGACAGTTCTTGGGCTATGGCTACACCTTC. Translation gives CASSPGQFLGYGYTF.

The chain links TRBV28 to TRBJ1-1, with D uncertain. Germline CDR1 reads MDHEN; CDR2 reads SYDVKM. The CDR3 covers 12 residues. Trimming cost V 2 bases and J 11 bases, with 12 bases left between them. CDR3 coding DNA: TGTGCCAGCAGTTTAGATGGTAGCGGGGCTTTCTTT. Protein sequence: CASSLDGSGAFF.

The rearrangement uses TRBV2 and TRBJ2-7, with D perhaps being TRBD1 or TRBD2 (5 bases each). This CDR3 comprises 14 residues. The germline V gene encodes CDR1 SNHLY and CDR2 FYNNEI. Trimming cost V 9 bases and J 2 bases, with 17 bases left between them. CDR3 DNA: TGTGCCAGTCAAATACCGGGACGAACCTACGAGCAGTACTTC. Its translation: CASQIPGRTYEQYF.

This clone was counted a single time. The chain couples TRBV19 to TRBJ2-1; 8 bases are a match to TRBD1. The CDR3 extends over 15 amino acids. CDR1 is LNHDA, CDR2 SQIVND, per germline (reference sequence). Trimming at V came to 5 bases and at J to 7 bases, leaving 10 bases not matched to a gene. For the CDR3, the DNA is TGTGCCAGTAGTCGTCGCCGGGACAGGCGGAATGAGCAGTTCTTC. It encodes CASSRRRDRRNEQFF.